Below, 16 T cell receptor beta chains from the same sample are listed, as sequenced in a study of CD8+CD57+ T cells in acquired aplastic anemia (dated 2018 in TCRdb). Expansion of CD8+CD57+ cells had been shown by flow cytometry in the patients chosen for sequencing. Sequencing instrument: Illumina HiSeq 2000. Profiling of TCR beta VDJ combinations and CDR3 sequences used genomic DNA as the template. TCRdb cleaned the public reads at Q25 with fastp, built clones with MiXCR and kept in-frame beta chains. All rows with the same CDR3 protein become a single entry with the most common DNA and genes. The sample table holds roughly 180,000 distinct CDR3 sequences, of which 63% were seen once. Jointly, the top ten make up roughly 46% of the sample. Sequencing input: sorted CD4+, CD8+, or CD8+CD57+ T cells (not recorded which) from PBMCs. The receptors originated from a human donor with aplastic anemia.

The chain employs TRBV24-1 and TRBJ2-2, with 10 bases identical to TRBD2. Germline CDR1 and CDR2: KGHDR and SFDVKD. The CDR3 loop spans 16 amino acids. Germline trimming cut 5 bases from V and 8 bases from J; bases unmatched to any gene: 10. The CDR3 nucleotides read TGTGCCACCAGTGCCCCCAGCGGGGGGGTTTCAGGGGAGCTGTTTTTT. This codes for CATSAPSGGVSGELFF.

The chain carries TRBV5-1 and TRBJ1-2, with D hard to call. Germline CDR1 SGHRS, CDR2 YFSETQ. CDR3 length: 13 amino acids. The ends were cut back, 0 bases at V and 6 bases at J, with 9 bases in the middle. CDR3 in amino acids: CASSLGARDGYTF. CDR3 DNA: TGCGCCAGCAGCTTGGGGGCGCGGGATGGCTACACCTTC.

V usage is TRBV15 and J usage is TRBJ1-6; D gene ambiguous. Trimming pared 0 bases from V and 7 bases from J, leaving 7 bases between. Germline V gives CDR1 LNHNV, CDR2 YYDKDF (reference sequence). The CDR3 runs 14 residues. The CDR3 nucleotides read TGTGCCACCAGCAGAGATCTAAGAAATTCACCCCTCCACTTT. This translates into CATSRDLRNSPLHF.

The rearrangement links TRBV7-3 to TRBJ2-7, with 9 bases aligning to TRBD1. The CDR3 is 16 amino acids. J gave up 5 bases and V 2 bases, and 10 bases lay outside the gene matches. Per germline, CDR1 SGHTA and CDR2 FQGTGA. The CDR3 loop is CASSLLRTGGYDEQYF. The DNA for the CDR3 is TGTGCCAGCAGCTTATTACGCACAGGGGGCTACGACGAGCAGTACTTC.

As regards this clonotype: A read error is possible here, since a much larger clone lies one base away. This chain links TRBV25-1 with TRBJ1-1; 7 bases match TRBD1. J was trimmed by 1 base and V by 6 bases; bases with no gene match: 8. There are 15 residues in the CDR3. CDR1 and CDR2 (germline): MGHDK, SYGVNS. The CDR3 nucleotides are TGTGCCAGCAGCCATGATTGGACAGGGAACACTGAAGCTTTCTTT. This sequence encodes CASSHDWTGNTEAFF.

The gene calls are TRBV20-1 and TRBJ2-1; 8 bases line up with TRBD2. The V segment lost 3 bases and the J segment 9 bases; nucleotides outside the gene matches: 4. This CDR3 has 12 residues. Germline V gene lookup returns CDR1 DFQATT and CDR2 SNEGSKA (reference sequence). CDR3 DNA: TGCAGTGCTAGCGGGGGGGCCGGTGAGCAGTTCTTC. It yields the protein CSASGGAGEQFF.

Relative to its sample, this clonotype is medium-sized (0.01 to 0.1%). V gene TRBV10-3 combines with J gene TRBJ1-6, with TRBD1 identical over 7 bases. The CDR3 has 15 amino acids. The V segment lost 3 bases and the J segment 8 bases; nucleotides outside the gene matches: 7. Germline V gives CDR1 ENHRY, CDR2 SYGVKD. CDR3 protein: CAISEVRGTHSPLHF. Written as DNA, the CDR3 is TGTGCCATCAGTGAAGTCAGGGGGACACATTCACCCCTCCACTTT.

V gene TRBV6-5 combines with J gene TRBJ1-6, with TRBD1 identical over 8 bases. Germline CDR1 MNHEY, CDR2 SVGAGI. The CDR3 spans 14 residues. With V trimmed by 6 bases and J by 5 bases, 3 bases remained unmatched. The CDR3 reads CASSATGDNSPLHF. Here the CDR3 DNA reads TGTGCCAGCAGCGCGACAGGGGATAATTCACCCCTCCACTTT.

This clonotype appeared many times. The rearrangement links TRBV5-1 to TRBJ2-7; D unclear. The CDR3 totals 14 residues. The V and J ends lost 2 bases and 3 bases respectively, with 12 bases between them. Germline loops: CDR1 SGHRS, CDR2 YFSETQ. DNA of the CDR3: TGCGCCAGCAGCTTTATTGGAGCATACTACGAGCAGTACTTC. Its protein is CASSFIGAYYEQYF.

The table lists this clonotype with a count of one. The CDR3 does not end in the conserved phenylalanine or tryptophan, so this is likely a read error. It is unclear where the CDR3 begins or ends on the DNA, so no DNA is shown, and the CDR3 is as TCRdb lists it. The chain recombines TRBV10-2 with TRBJ2-2; whether TRBD2, the table's D call, matches the DNA was not checked. The CDR3 comprises 9 residues, both ends counted. CDR1 is WSHSY and CDR2 is SAAADI in the germline V gene. The CDR3 is CASSESRGL.

The chain is built from TRBV24-1 and TRBJ2-1, with TRBD1 as a possible D gene (5 bases). The germline V gene encodes CDR1 KGHDR and CDR2 SFDVKD. Trimming removed 9 bases at V and 7 bases at J, with 15 bases between. The CDR3 runs to 13 residues. This CDR3 reads CATPQGAGNEQFF. In DNA, the CDR3 is TGTGCCACCCCCCAAGGGGCAGGGAATGAGCAGTTCTTC.

This clonotype was seen only once. This chain connects TRBV7-9 to TRBJ1-2; D may be TRBD1 (5 bases). V dropped 3 bases and J dropped 9 bases, with 8 bases sitting between them. The CDR3 spans 11 residues. The germline V gene encodes CDR1 SEHNR and CDR2 FQNEAQ (reference sequence). For the CDR3, the DNA is TGTGCCAGCAGCTTGGGACTCAGCTACACCTTC. It translates to CASSLGLSYTF.

The chain joins TRBV20-1 to TRBJ2-1, with D perhaps TRBD2 (6 bases). Trimming removed 3 bases at V and 6 bases at J, with 12 bases between. The CDR3 is 13 amino acids. Germline assignment: CDR1 DFQATT and CDR2 SNEGSKA (reference sequence). CDR3 nucleotide sequence: TGCAGTGCTAGTTTCGTGACTAGCAATGAGCAGTTCTTC. This gives the protein CSASFVTSNEQFF.

The rearrangement links TRBV7-3 to TRBJ2-1; D unclear. This CDR3 contains 17 residues. Per the germline V gene, CDR1 is SGHTA and CDR2 is FQGTGA. The V end was cut by 2 bases, the J end by 0 bases, with 14 bases between. CDR3: CASSLLPPGYSYNEQFF. Here the CDR3 DNA reads TGTGCCAGCAGCTTACTTCCACCAGGATACTCCTACAATGAGCAGTTCTTC.

This clonotype appeared a few times. This chain links TRBV5-1 with TRBJ2-5; a weak D match, TRBD2 (6 bases). This CDR3 spans 14 amino acids. Germline CDR1 SGHRS, CDR2 YFSETQ. Trimming took 2 bases from V and 4 from J, leaving 12 bases between them. The CDR3 DNA reads TGCGCCAGCAGCTTAGGGGAGGTGGCAGAGACCCAGTACTTC. This sequence encodes CASSLGEVAETQYF.

The gene calls are TRBV15 and TRBJ2-7; 9 bases are a match to TRBD1. In germline, CDR1 is LNHNV, CDR2 YYDKDF (reference sequence). Losses at the gene ends were 4 bases for V and 0 bases for J; bases not matched to a gene: 4. The CDR3 length is 15 residues. CDR3 protein: CATSKPGQGSYEQYF. The CDR3 region has the DNA TGTGCCACCAGCAAACCGGGACAGGGCTCCTACGAGCAGTACTTC.